This TCR beta chain is drawn from a study of STAT5B mutations in CD4+ large granular lymphocyte leukemia. Across the whole study: Healthy donors showed HLA-associated enrichment of the CDR3 'QG' motif. The study, taken as a whole, reports: Top patient clones used TRBV06 genes more often: 8/27 versus 2/35 in controls. No patients shared main leukemic clonotypes, though roughly 25% appeared at low frequency elsewhere.

Germline V gene sequence: CDR1 SEHNR, CDR2 FQNEAQ (reference sequence). J lost 8 bases, V lost 7 bases, and 10 bases had no gene match. The CDR3 is made up of 14 amino acids. About this clone itself: The antigen is undetermined.

Libraries were prepared by immunoSEQ multiplex PCR; TCRdb keeps only in-frame clonotypes and omits some of them. The sample yields approximately 30,000 clones, about 77% seen once. The sequenced sample was CD4+ T cells from blood buffy coats. The chain carries TRBV7-9 and TRBJ2-5; 10 bases match TRBD2. This receptor was identified in a human donor in good health. The CDR3 spells CASKKASGSSTQYF. The CDR3 nucleotides read TGTGCCAGCAAGAAAGCTAGCGGGAGTTCTACCCAGTACTTC.